This T cell receptor beta chain was captured by sequencing in a study of blood T cell repertoires in COVID-19. Whole-study context: There were acute and convalescent COVID-19 samples, and they came from the United States, Italy and Spain. The cDNA or gDNA used as material had been derived from T cells, B-cell-depleted T cells, or PBMCs.

Original handling: Using reference gene primer amplification, nucleated cell counts were estimated. Profiling relied on immunoSEQ multiplex PCR, and the TCRdb table lists in-frame clones only, not all of them. The V and J calls and clone size were taken over from that table, and D and trimming were inferred from the DNA. This repertoire shows fewer than 200,000 clones, roughly 70% found once; its top ten account for about 3%. Trimming took 8 bases from V and 1 from J, leaving 15 bases between them. Germline lookup yields CDR1 MDHEN and CDR2 SYDVKM. The CDR3 has 15 residues. The TCR sequence derives from a woman of 80 years or more with acute or convalescent COVID-19. This chain uses TRBV28 with TRBJ2-4, with a tentative D call TRBD1 (7 bases). Sample: peripheral blood. CDR3 protein: CASGAQGGAKNIQYF. The CDR3 DNA sequence: TGTGCCAGCGGGGCGCAGGGGGGCGCCAAAAACATTCAGTACTTC.